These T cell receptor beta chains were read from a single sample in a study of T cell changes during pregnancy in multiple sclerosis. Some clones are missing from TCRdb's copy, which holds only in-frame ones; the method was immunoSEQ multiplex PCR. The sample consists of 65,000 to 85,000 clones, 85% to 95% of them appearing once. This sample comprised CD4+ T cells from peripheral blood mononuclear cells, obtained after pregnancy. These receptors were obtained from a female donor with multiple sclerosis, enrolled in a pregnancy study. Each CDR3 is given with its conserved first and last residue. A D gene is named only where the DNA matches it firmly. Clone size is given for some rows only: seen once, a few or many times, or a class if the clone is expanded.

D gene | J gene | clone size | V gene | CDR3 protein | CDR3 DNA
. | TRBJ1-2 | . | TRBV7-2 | CASSLLGSTNYGYTF | TGTGCCAGCAGCTTATTGGGCAGTACTAACTATGGCTACACCTTC
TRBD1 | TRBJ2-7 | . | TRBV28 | CASRGDGTGYEQYF | TGTGCCAGCAGGGGTGACGGGACAGGCTACGAGCAGTACTTC
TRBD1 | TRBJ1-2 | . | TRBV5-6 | CASRAGQGPVYTF | TGTGCCAGCAGAGCGGGACAGGGGCCGGTCTACACCTTC
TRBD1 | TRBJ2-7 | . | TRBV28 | CASSPPGQSYEQYF | TGTGCCAGCAGTCCTCCGGGACAGAGCTACGAGCAGTACTTC
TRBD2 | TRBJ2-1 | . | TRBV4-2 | CASSQEGVLAGVNEQFF | TGTGCCAGCAGCCAAGAAGGTGTACTAGCGGGAGTAAATGAGCAGTTCTTC
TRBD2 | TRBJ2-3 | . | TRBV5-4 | CASSSRTSGQDTQYF | TGTGCCAGCAGCTCGCGGACTAGCGGCCAAGATACGCAGTATTTT
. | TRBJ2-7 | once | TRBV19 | CASSQNRVEEQYF | TGTGCCAGTAGTCAAAACAGGGTTGAAGAGCAGTACTTC
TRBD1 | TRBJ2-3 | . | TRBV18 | CASSPPWRQNRGRRDTQYF | TGTGCCAGCTCACCACCGTGGCGACAAAACAGGGGGCGCAGAGATACGCAGTATTTT
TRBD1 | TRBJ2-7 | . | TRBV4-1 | CASSPSGWTGGSYEQYF | TGCGCCAGCAGCCCCAGCGGGTGGACAGGGGGCTCCTACGAGCAGTACTTC
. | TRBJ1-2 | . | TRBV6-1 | CASSSAGNYGYTF | TGTGCCAGCAGTTCCGCAGGGAACTATGGCTACACCTTC
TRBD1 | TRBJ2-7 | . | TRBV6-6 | CASSLDQGEYEQYF | TGTGCCAGCAGCTTGGACCAGGGGGAGTACGAGCAGTACTTC
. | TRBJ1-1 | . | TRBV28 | CASGSYMNTEAFF | TGTGCCAGCGGCAGTTACATGAACACTGAAGCTTTCTTT
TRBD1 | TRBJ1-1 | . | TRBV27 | CASSFVGVGQEAFF | TGTGCCAGCAGTTTCGTGGGTGTGGGACAGGAAGCTTTCTTT
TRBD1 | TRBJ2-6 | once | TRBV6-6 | CASSRTGSSGANVLTF | TGTGCCAGCAGTAGGACAGGGAGCTCTGGGGCCAACGTCCTGACTTTC
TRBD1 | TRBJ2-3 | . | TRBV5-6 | CASSLGQGATDTQYF | TGTGCCAGCAGCCTGGGACAGGGGGCCACAGATACGCAGTATTTT
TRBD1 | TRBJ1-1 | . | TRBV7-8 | CASSRPGTGNTEAFF | TGTGCCAGCAGCCGCCCTGGGACAGGGAACACTGAAGCTTTCTTT
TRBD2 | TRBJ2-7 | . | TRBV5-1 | CASSLGLAGRRNSYEQYF | TGCGCCAGCAGCCTGGGACTAGCGGGAAGGAGGAACTCCTACGAGCAGTACTTC
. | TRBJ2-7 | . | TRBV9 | CASSGGGLRSSYEQYF | TGTGCCAGCAGCGGGGGAGGACTTCGAAGCTCCTACGAGCAGTACTTC
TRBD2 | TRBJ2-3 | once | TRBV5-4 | CASSLDGGLAGRMDTDTQYF | TGTGCCAGCAGCTTGGATGGTGGGCTAGCGGGAAGGATGGATACAGATACGCAGTATTTT
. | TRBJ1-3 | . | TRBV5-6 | CASSFGVRTGNTIYF | TGTGCCAGCAGCTTCGGGGTTAGGACTGGAAACACCATATATTTT
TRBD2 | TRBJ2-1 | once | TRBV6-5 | CASSYASGSWYEQFF | TGTGCCAGCAGTTACGCTAGCGGGAGTTGGTATGAGCAGTTCTTC
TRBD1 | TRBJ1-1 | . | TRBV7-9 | CASSFGTGDAEAFF | TGTGCCAGCAGCTTTGGGACAGGGGATGCTGAAGCTTTCTTT
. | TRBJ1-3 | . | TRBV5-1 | CASSLVAGAPGNTIYF | TGCGCCAGCAGCTTGGTGGCGGGGGCTCCTGGAAACACCATATATTTT
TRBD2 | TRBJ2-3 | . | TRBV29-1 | CSAGLAGAIDTQYF | TGCAGCGCTGGACTAGCGGGAGCCATAGATACGCAGTATTTT
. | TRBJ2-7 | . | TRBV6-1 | CASRDQGGFSYEQYF | TGTGCCAGCAGGGATCAGGGGGGATTCTCCTACGAGCAGTACTTC
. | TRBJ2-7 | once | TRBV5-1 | CASSQKSGAVYEQYF | TGCGCCAGCAGCCAAAAATCAGGGGCGGTGTACGAGCAGTACTTC
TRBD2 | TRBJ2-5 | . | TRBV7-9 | CASSTLAEETQYF | TGTGCCAGCAGTACCCTAGCGGAAGAGACCCAGTACTTC
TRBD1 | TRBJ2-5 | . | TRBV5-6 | CASSLVQDRGHETQYF | TGTGCCAGCAGCTTGGTACAGGACAGGGGGCACGAGACCCAGTACTTC
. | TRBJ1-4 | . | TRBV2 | CASSLNREEKLFF | TGTGCCAGCAGTTTAAACAGGGAGGAAAAACTGTTTTTT
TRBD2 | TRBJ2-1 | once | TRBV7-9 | CASSDTGTIIGHEQFF | TGTGCCAGCAGCGACACCGGGACTATAATAGGGCATGAGCAGTTCTTC
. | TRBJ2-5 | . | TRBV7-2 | CASSSTGQTTQETQYF | TGTGCCAGCAGCTCCACAGGACAGACTACTCAAGAGACCCAGTACTTC
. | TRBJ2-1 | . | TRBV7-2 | CASSPPGQGSNEQFF | TGTGCCAGCAGCCCGCCGGGGCAGGGGAGTAATGAGCAGTTCTTC
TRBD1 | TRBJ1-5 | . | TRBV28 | CASSNRHRGEPQHF | TGTGCCAGCAGTAACCGGCACAGGGGAGAGCCCCAGCATTTT
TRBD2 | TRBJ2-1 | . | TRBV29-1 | CSGGTSPPDEQFF | TGCAGCGGTGGGACTAGCCCCCCCGATGAGCAGTTCTTC
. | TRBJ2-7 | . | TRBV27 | CASRGSLSYEQYF | TGTGCCAGCAGGGGTAGCCTCTCCTACGAGCAGTACTTC
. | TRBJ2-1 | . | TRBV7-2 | CASSQETGPYNEQFF | TGTGCCAGCAGCCAGGAGACAGGCCCCTACAATGAGCAGTTCTTC
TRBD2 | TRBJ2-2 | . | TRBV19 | CASSTFGTSGTGELFF | TGTGCCAGTAGTACCTTTGGGACTAGCGGAACCGGGGAGCTGTTTTTT
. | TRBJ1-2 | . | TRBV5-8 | CASSFLGAYGYTF | TGTGCCAGCAGCTTCCTGGGGGCTTATGGCTACACCTTC
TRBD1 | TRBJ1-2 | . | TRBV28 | CASTRQGNYGYTF | TGTGCCAGCACCCGACAGGGTAACTATGGCTACACCTTC
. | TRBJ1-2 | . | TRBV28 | CASSTQVRTDNYGYTF | TGTGCCAGCAGTACCCAAGTCCGGACTGACAACTATGGCTACACCTTC
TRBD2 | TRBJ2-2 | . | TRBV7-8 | CASSYSGRRNTGELFF | TGTGCCAGCAGTTATAGCGGGAGAAGGAACACCGGGGAGCTGTTTTTT
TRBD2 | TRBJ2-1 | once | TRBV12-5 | CASGLRLAGGYNEQFF | TGTGCTAGTGGTTTGCGCCTAGCGGGAGGTTACAATGAGCAGTTCTTC
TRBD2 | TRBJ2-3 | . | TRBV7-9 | CASSPRTSGSTDTQYF | TGTGCCAGCAGCCCCCGGACTAGCGGGAGCACAGATACGCAGTATTTT
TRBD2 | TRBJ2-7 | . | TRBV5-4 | CASSLGSSGRMNEQYF | TGTGCCAGCAGCTTGGGCAGTAGCGGGCGGATGAACGAGCAGTACTTC
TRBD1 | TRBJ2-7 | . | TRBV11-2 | CASSSHRGIYEQYF | TGTGCCAGCAGCTCCCACAGGGGGATCTACGAGCAGTACTTC
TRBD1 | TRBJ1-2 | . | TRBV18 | CASSPPTGGYGYTF | TGTGCCAGCTCACCACCGACAGGGGGCTATGGCTACACCTTC
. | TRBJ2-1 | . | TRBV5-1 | CASSLAGALFNEQFF | TGCGCCAGCAGCTTGGCGGGAGCCCTATTCAATGAGCAGTTCTTC
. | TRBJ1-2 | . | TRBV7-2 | CASSLVGALYGYTF | TGTGCCAGCAGCTTAGTGGGGGCCCTCTATGGCTACACCTTC
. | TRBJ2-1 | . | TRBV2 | CASSRGMANEQFF | TGTGCCAGCAGCAGGGGTATGGCCAATGAGCAGTTCTTC